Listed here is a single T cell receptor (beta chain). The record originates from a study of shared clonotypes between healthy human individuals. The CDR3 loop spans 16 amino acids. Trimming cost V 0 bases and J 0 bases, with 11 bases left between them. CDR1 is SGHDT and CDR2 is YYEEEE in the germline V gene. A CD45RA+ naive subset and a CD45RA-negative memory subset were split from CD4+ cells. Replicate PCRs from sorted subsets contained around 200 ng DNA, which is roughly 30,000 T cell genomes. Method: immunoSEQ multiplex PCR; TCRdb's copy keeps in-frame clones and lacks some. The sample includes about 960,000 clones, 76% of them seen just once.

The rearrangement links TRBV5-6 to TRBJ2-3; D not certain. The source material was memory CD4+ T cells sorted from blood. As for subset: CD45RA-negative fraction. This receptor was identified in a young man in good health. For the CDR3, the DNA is TGTGCCAGCAGCTTGGTCGGGCTGACTAGCACAGATACGCAGTATTTT. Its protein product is CASSLVGLTSTDTQYF.